A selection of T cell receptor beta chains follows, all from one sample in a study of PD-1 blockade in classical Hodgkin lymphoma. Produced via immunoSEQ multiplex PCR; TCRdb's table is partial and in-frame only. The sample includes some 84,000 clones, approximately 88% of them seen just once. This material consisted of peripheral blood mononuclear cells (PBMCs), taken at baseline. These receptors were taken from a human donor with classical Hodgkin lymphoma. Each CDR3 is given with its conserved first and last residue. The D gene is left open where the match is weak. The size field is filled for only some rows; it gives once, few, many or a size class.

clone_size	d_call	v_call	j_call	cdr3_aa	cdr3_nt
NA	NA	TRBV6-5	TRBJ1-1	CASSYWRQDSEAFF	TGTGCCAGCAGTTACTGGCGGCAGGACTCTGAAGCTTTCTTT
NA	TRBD2	TRBV6-7	TRBJ2-1	CASSYSLPGLAGPSSTEQFF	TGTGCCAGCAGTTACTCACTACCGGGACTAGCGGGACCCTCCTCTACCGAGCAGTTCTTC
NA	TRBD1	TRBV29-1	TRBJ1-1	CSVITGGTRDTEAFF	TGCAGCGTCATTACAGGGGGAACCCGGGACACTGAAGCTTTCTTT
NA	TRBD2	TRBV6-5	TRBJ2-2	CASSYSRTSGTGELFF	TGTGCCAGCAGTTACTCGAGGACTAGCGGCACCGGGGAGCTGTTTTTT
NA	TRBD1	TRBV6-5	TRBJ1-1	CASSSDRGLPEAFF	TGTGCCAGCAGTTCGGACAGGGGGCTCCCTGAAGCTTTCTTT
NA	NA	TRBV14	TRBJ2-3	CASSHLNSGSADTQYF	TGTGCCAGCAGCCACCTCAACTCCGGGTCGGCAGATACGCAGTATTTT
NA	NA	TRBV7-6	TRBJ1-1	CASSSDSNTEAFF	TGTGCCAGCAGCTCGGACAGCAACACTGAAGCTTTCTTT
NA	NA	TRBV15	TRBJ1-1	CATSRERGSEAFF	TGTGCCACCAGCAGAGAGAGGGGTTCTGAAGCTTTCTTT
NA	TRBD1	TRBV7-9	TRBJ1-1	CASSSRGQRNTEAFF	TGTGCCAGCAGCTCCAGGGGGCAACGGAACACTGAAGCTTTCTTT
NA	TRBD2	TRBV5-6	TRBJ2-7	CASSTSGRLLEQYF	TGTGCCAGCAGCACTAGCGGGAGACTCCTCGAGCAGTACTTC
NA	NA	TRBV4-2	TRBJ2-2	CASSSITGELFF	TGTGCCAGCAGCTCGATTACCGGGGAGCTGTTTTTT
NA	TRBD2	TRBV5-6	TRBJ2-3	CASSLELAGVLGTQYF	TGTGCCAGCAGCTTGGAACTAGCGGGAGTGTTAGGTACGCAGTATTTT
NA	TRBD1	TRBV6-5	TRBJ2-7	CASSYGGTGSSYEQYF	TGTGCCAGCAGTTACGGTGGGACAGGCAGCTCCTACGAGCAGTACTTC
NA	NA	TRBV6-1	TRBJ1-1	CASSEVRARGTEAFF	TGTGCCAGCAGTGAAGTTCGGGCGCGAGGCACTGAAGCTTTCTTT
NA	TRBD2	TRBV30	TRBJ2-1	CAWRGLAGRISGEQFF	TGTGCCTGGAGGGGGCTAGCGGGAAGGATTAGCGGTGAGCAGTTCTTC
NA	TRBD2	TRBV2	TRBJ2-5	CASSRGLAGAPGETQYF	TGTGCCAGCAGTCGGGGACTAGCGGGAGCTCCCGGGGAGACCCAGTACTTC
NA	NA	TRBV9	TRBJ1-1	CASSDTEEAFF	TGTGCCAGCAGCGATACAGAGGAAGCTTTCTTT
once	NA	TRBV13	TRBJ2-7	CASSLVESKAPYEQYF	TGTGCCAGCAGCTTAGTAGAGAGCAAGGCCCCCTACGAGCAGTACTTC
NA	NA	TRBV5-8	TRBJ2-7	CASIPRESSYEQYF	TGTGCCAGCATCCCCCGGGAGTCCTCCTACGAGCAGTACTTC
NA	NA	TRBV7-9	TRBJ1-1	CASSLQGVTFF	TGTGCCAGCAGCTTACAGGGAGTAACTTTCTTT
NA	TRBD1	TRBV15	TRBJ1-4	CATSRFSDRVGPLEKLFF	TGTGCCACCAGCAGATTTTCAGACAGGGTGGGGCCCCTGGAAAAACTGTTTTTT
NA	NA	TRBV6-6	TRBJ2-3	CASSYSVRDAQYF	TGTGCCAGCAGTTACTCGGTCAGGGACGCGCAGTATTTT
NA	NA	TRBV25-1	TRBJ2-1	CASNSGGHEQFF	TGTGCCAGCAACAGTGGGGGCCATGAGCAGTTCTTC
NA	TRBD2	TRBV28	TRBJ2-7	CASSPSGLAGEYEQYF	TGTGCCAGCAGCCCCTCGGGTTTGGCGGGAGAATACGAGCAGTACTTC
few	NA	TRBV4-2	TRBJ1-2	CASSPRTGFYGYTF	TGTGCCAGCAGCCCAAGAACCGGGTTCTATGGCTACACCTTC
NA	NA	TRBV2	TRBJ2-1	CASSEGVSGPYNEQFF	TGTGCCAGCAGTGAAGGGGTTAGCGGACCTTACAATGAGCAGTTCTTC
NA	TRBD2	TRBV6-5	TRBJ2-2	CASSYSTSGNTGELFF	TGTGCCAGCAGTTACTCGACTAGCGGGAACACCGGGGAGCTGTTTTTT